Each of the 17 T cell receptor beta chains below was sequenced from the same sample in a study of blood T cell repertoires in COVID-19. Some clones are missing from TCRdb's copy, which holds only in-frame ones; the method was immunoSEQ multiplex PCR. The table shows 50,000 to 75,000 clones, with about 93% occurring only once. Sequenced material: peripheral blood. Receptors were obtained from a man aged 70-80 years with active COVID-19.

The rearrangement joins TRBV5-1 to TRBJ2-1; TRBD1 matches 8 bases. This CDR3 is 16 amino acids long. With V trimmed by 3 bases and J by 5 bases, 10 bases remained unmatched. Germline V CDR1 and CDR2: SGHRS, YFSETQ. The DNA for the CDR3 is TGCGCCAGCAGCTCCACCCCGGGACAGGCCAACAATGAGCAGTTCTTC. It translates to CASSSTPGQANNEQFF.

V gene TRBV16 combines with J gene TRBJ1-2; 8 bases line up with TRBD1. The ends lost 4 bases at V and 7 bases at J; junction bases unmatched: 5. The germline gives CDR1 KGHSY, CDR2 FQNENV. The CDR3 consists of 13 residues. The CDR3 sequence is CASSPDRAPGYTF. CDR3 DNA sequence: TGTGCCAGCAGCCCGGACAGGGCGCCTGGCTACACCTTC.

The CDR3, as DNA: TGTGCCAGCAGGACAGGGATTAGGGGAAACACCATATATTTT. It translates to CASRTGIRGNTIYF. This chain links TRBV28 with TRBJ1-3; 7 nucleotides agree with TRBD1. V shed 6 bases, J shed 4 bases, and the junction held 6 bases outside the gene matches. In germline, CDR1 is MDHEN, CDR2 SYDVKM. This CDR3 has 14 amino acids.

The chain joins TRBV6-5 to TRBJ2-1; 7 positions agree with TRBD1. With 10 bases clipped from V and 4 bases from J, the junction kept 4 bases outside the gene matches. Germline loops: CDR1 MNHEY, CDR2 SVGAGI. This CDR3 is built from 12 residues. The CDR3 DNA sequence: TGTGCCACCGGGACAGCTTACAATGAGCAGTTCTTC. Amino acids: CATGTAYNEQFF.

V and J are TRBV25-1 and TRBJ2-5; 12 nucleotides align to TRBD1. Germline V lookup: CDR1 MGHDK, CDR2 SYGVNS. The CDR3 runs 15 residues. The J segment lost 4 bases and the V segment lost 4 bases, leaving 4 bases of the junction unmatched. The chain's CDR3 is CASSGDRGRGETQYF. The DNA for the CDR3 is TGTGCCAGCAGTGGGGACAGGGGGCGGGGAGAGACCCAGTACTTC.

The CDR3 nucleotides are TGTGCCAGTAATGGTAGCCCCGGAGGGTTTTATAGCAATCAGCCCCAGCATTTT. Translation: CASNGSPGGFYSNQPQHF. The chain employs TRBV19 and TRBJ1-5; D is undetermined. V was shortened by 7 bases and J by 0 bases, with 22 bases between the two germline ends. This CDR3 contains 18 residues. Germline V lookup: CDR1 LNHDA, CDR2 SQIVND (reference sequence).

The chain uses TRBV13 and TRBJ2-3, with D unclear. Per the germline V gene, CDR1 is PRHDT and CDR2 is FYEKMQ (reference sequence). The length of the CDR3 is 12 residues. Trimming stripped 4 bases from V and 3 bases from J, with 5 bases between. CDR3 residues: CASSYGTDTQYF. The CDR3 DNA reads TGTGCCAGCAGCTACGGGACAGATACGCAGTATTTT.

The V and J genes are TRBV5-5 and TRBJ1-1; D is possibly TRBD1 (5 bases). Germline-derived CDR1 and CDR2 are SGHKS and YYEKEE (reference sequence). This CDR3 region has 15 residues. Trimming left V 0 bases short and J 4 bases short, with 13 bases between. The CDR3 is CASSLEVRVFTEAFF. Here the CDR3 DNA reads TGTGCCAGCAGCTTGGAAGTCAGGGTTTTCACTGAAGCTTTCTTT.

Here the CDR3 DNA reads TGTGCCAGCAGATCCCCAGATGAGGCTCTGTACGGCTACACCTTC. Translated: CASRSPDEALYGYTF. The rearrangement links TRBV6-5 to TRBJ1-2; no definite D call. Germline lookup yields CDR1 MNHEY and CDR2 SVGAGI. Deletions cut 6 bases from V and 8 bases from J, with 22 bases between. This CDR3 has 15 amino acids.

The gene calls are TRBV7-9 and TRBJ2-7, with D perhaps matching TRBD2 (5 bases). V lost 4 bases and J 6 bases, leaving 22 bases between the germline ends. The CDR3 covers 16 residues. CDR1 and CDR2 (germline): SEHNR, FQNEAQ (reference sequence). The CDR3 DNA reads TGTGCCAGCAGCTCCCTCGGCGAGGGCCGCTCCATCGAGCAGTACTTC. It yields the protein CASSSLGEGRSIEQYF.

The rearrangement uses TRBV6-1 and TRBJ1-5, with 7 bases aligning to TRBD1. This CDR3 comprises 15 residues. Unmatched junction bases numbered 4, after V lost 1 base and J lost 4 bases. CDR1 is MNHNS and CDR2 is SASEGT in the germline V gene. CDR3 sequence (DNA): TGTGCCAGCAGTGAAGGGGGGACAGCAAATCAGCCCCAGCATTTT. Translated: CASSEGGTANQPQHF.

The chain couples TRBV6-6 to TRBJ2-3; 9 bases agree with TRBD2. The CDR3 consists of 15 residues. CDR1 is MNHNY, CDR2 SVGAGI, per germline (reference sequence). V dropped 2 bases and J dropped 1; count of bases not matched to a gene: 1. The CDR3 region is CASSYPSGGTDTQYF. The DNA of the CDR3 is TGTGCCAGCAGTTACCCTAGCGGGGGCACAGATACGCAGTATTTT.

The chain has TRBV20-1 and TRBJ2-7; D is unclear. Germline loops: CDR1 DFQATT, CDR2 SNEGSKA (reference sequence). There are 11 residues in the CDR3. Trimming took 2 bases from V and 3 from J, leaving 5 bases between them. The CDR3 DNA reads TGCAGTGCTAGACGGAGCTACGAGCAGTACTTC. It translates to CSARRSYEQYF.

The chain is built from TRBV4-1 and TRBJ1-2, with TRBD1 matching 8 bases. There are 13 residues in the CDR3. The germline V gene encodes CDR1 MGHRA and CDR2 YSYEKL. V lost 3 bases, J lost 4 bases, and 1 base stayed unmatched. CDR3 protein: CASSQDRVYGYTF. CDR3 nucleotides: TGCGCCAGCAGCCAGGACAGGGTCTATGGCTACACCTTC.

The chain carries TRBV6-5 and TRBJ1-5, with TRBD1 matching 7 bases. Trimming cost V 5 bases and J 3 bases; bases outside gene matches: 4. This CDR3 has 14 residues. Germline lookup yields CDR1 MNHEY and CDR2 SVGAGI. The CDR3 region is CASSPGGSNQPQHF. DNA for the CDR3: TGTGCCAGCAGTCCAGGGGGGTCCAATCAGCCCCAGCATTTT.

The chain links TRBV19 to TRBJ2-2; unclear D gene. Germline loops: CDR1 LNHDA, CDR2 SQIVND (reference sequence). The V and J ends lost 0 bases and 6 bases respectively, with 8 bases between them. The CDR3 contains 14 residues. This CDR3 reads CASSIDPNAGELFF. The CDR3 DNA is TGTGCCAGTAGTATAGATCCAAATGCCGGGGAGCTGTTTTTT. The variable domain in full, completed from reference TRBV19 and TRBJ2-2, reads DGGITQSPKYLFRKEGQNVTLSCEQNLNHDAMYWYRQDPGQGLRLIYYSQIVNDFQKGDIAEGYSVSREKKESFPLTVTSAQKNPTAFYLCASSIDPNAGELFFGEGSRLTVL.

The chain joins TRBV5-4 to TRBJ1-2, with 9 bases lining up with TRBD1. The CDR3 is made up of 15 amino acids. Trimming cost V 0 bases and J 8 bases; bases outside gene matches: 8. Looked up from germline, CDR1 is SGHNT and CDR2 is YYREEE (reference sequence). The CDR3 spells CASSLVGQGIRGYTF. The CDR3 DNA reads as TGTGCCAGCAGCTTGGTGGGACAGGGTATTCGGGGCTACACCTTC.